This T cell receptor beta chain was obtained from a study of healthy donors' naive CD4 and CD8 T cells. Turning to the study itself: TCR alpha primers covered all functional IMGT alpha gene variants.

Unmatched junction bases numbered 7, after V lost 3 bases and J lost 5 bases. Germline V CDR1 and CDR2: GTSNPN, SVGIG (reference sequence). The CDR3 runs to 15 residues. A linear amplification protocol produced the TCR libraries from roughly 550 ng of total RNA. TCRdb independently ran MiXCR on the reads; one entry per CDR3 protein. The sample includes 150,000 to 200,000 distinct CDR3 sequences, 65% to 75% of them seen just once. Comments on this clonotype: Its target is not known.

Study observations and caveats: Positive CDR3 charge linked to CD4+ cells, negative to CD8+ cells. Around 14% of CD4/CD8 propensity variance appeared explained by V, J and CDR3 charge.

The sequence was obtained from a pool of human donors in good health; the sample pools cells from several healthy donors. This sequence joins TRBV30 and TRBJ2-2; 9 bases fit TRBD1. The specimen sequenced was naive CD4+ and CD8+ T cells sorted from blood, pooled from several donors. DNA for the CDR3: TGTGCCTGGAGAACGGGACAGGGAGTAACCGGGGAGCTGTTTTTT. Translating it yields CAWRTGQGVTGELFF.